This T cell receptor (beta chain) was identified in a study of cytomegalovirus exposure and HLA in healthy donors. Study-level points and caveats: Judged likely to be a sequencing artifact was a cluster of highly shared sequence variants.

Regarding this clone: Its cognate antigen is unknown.

Donors were ostensibly healthy at sampling, although undocumented immune exposures were probable. Vbeta (60) and Jbeta (13) primers were used in the PCR. Some clones are missing from TCRdb's copy, which holds only in-frame ones; the method was immunoSEQ multiplex PCR. The sample has some 89,000 clones, over 70% seen once. This CDR3 contains 16 residues. The receptor was isolated from a man in his sixties in good health and CMV-seronegative. The sample was PBMCs. The genes are TRBV21-1 and TRBJ2-7; TRBD2, as called in the table, went unchecked against the DNA. TRBV21-1 is deemed a pseudogene. This CDR3 is CASSKYVRGGRNEQYF. The CDR3 DNA sequence: TGTGCCAGCAGCAAATACGTTCGGGGGGGCAGAAACGAGCAGTACTTC.